The 9 T cell receptor beta chains given below trace back to one sample, sequenced in a study of blood T cell repertoires in COVID-19. Generated by immunoSEQ multiplex PCR, the TCRdb table keeps only in-frame clones and is missing some. The sample carries about 420,000 clones, roughly 90% recorded once. The sequencing input was peripheral blood. The origin of the receptors is a man younger than 35 with COVID-19, enrolled during active disease.

The genes are TRBV7-9 and TRBJ2-1; a possible D gene is TRBD2 (6 bases). CDR3 size: 15 residues. The V gene lost 6 bases and the J gene lost 7 bases, with 19 bases spanning the gap. The germline gives CDR1 SEHNR, CDR2 FQNEAQ (reference sequence). The CDR3 DNA follows: TGTGCCAGCAGGTGGTGGTCCGGGAGAGGGAATGAGCAGTTCTTC. It translates to CASRWWSGRGNEQFF.

The chain combines TRBV12-3 or TRBV12-4 with TRBJ2-3; a weak D match, TRBD2 (7 bases). This CDR3 spans 13 amino acids. V lost 6 bases to trimming and J lost 8 bases, with 15 bases between them. CDR3 residues: CASSQGGGFTQYF. As DNA, the CDR3 is TGTGCCAGCAGCCAAGGGGGGGGCTTTACGCAGTATTTT.

The chain employs TRBV7-2 and TRBJ1-5; D is unclear. Germline CDR1 SGHTA, CDR2 FQGNSA. V was shortened by 1 base and J by 6 bases, with 13 bases between the two germline ends. CDR3 length: 15 residues. The CDR3 sequence is CASSLVSQPSQPQHF. The DNA of the CDR3 is TGTGCCAGCAGCTTAGTTTCCCAACCCAGTCAGCCCCAGCATTTT.

The J gene is TRBJ2-7, the V gene TRBV3-1 (or the pseudogene TRBV3-2); D gene ambiguous. Germline CDR1 reads LGHDT; CDR2 reads YNNKEL (reference sequence). The CDR3 sequence is 12 residues long. Trimming removed 2 bases at V and 3 bases at J, with 5 bases between. The CDR3 coding sequence is TGTGCCAGCAGCCAAAAGAGCTACGAGCAGTACTTC. Amino acids: CASSQKSYEQYF.

The chain joins TRBV2 to TRBJ2-7; TRBD1 agrees at 8 bases. Germline V CDR1 and CDR2: SNHLY, FYNNEI. The V gene end was trimmed by 7 bases and the J gene end by 4 bases; junction bases not matched to a gene: 3. CDR3 length equals 12 residues. CDR3 loop: CASKDRGYEQYF. CDR3 sequence (DNA): TGTGCCAGCAAAGACAGGGGATACGAGCAGTACTTC.

This chain links TRBV27 with TRBJ2-2, with 13 bases that match TRBD2. Trimming took 5 bases from V and 6 from J; bases not matched to a gene: 15. Germline assignment: CDR1 MNHEY and CDR2 SMNVEV (reference sequence). The CDR3 runs 19 residues. CDR3 DNA: TGTGCCAGCAGTCCCGATCTACTAACTAGCGGGGGGGCCGCCGGGGAGCTGTTTTTT. This sequence encodes CASSPDLLTSGGAAGELFF.

This rearrangement joins TRBV5-1 to TRBJ2-2, with TRBD1 matching over 7 bases. CDR1 and CDR2 (germline): SGHRS, YFSETQ. V trimming: 4 bases; J trimming: 0 bases; junction bases outside the gene matches: 6. CDR3 length equals 16 residues. This chain's CDR3 is CASSERQGPNTGELFF. Written as DNA, the CDR3 is TGCGCCAGCAGCGAGAGACAGGGCCCGAACACCGGGGAGCTGTTTTTT.

The rearrangement links TRBV30 to TRBJ1-4; 9 bases fit TRBD1. V trimming: 6 bases; J trimming: 7 bases; junction bases outside the gene matches: 6. CDR3 size: 13 residues. Germline-derived CDR1 and CDR2 are GTSNPN and SVGIG (reference sequence). The CDR3 DNA sequence: TGTGCCTGCCAGGGACAGGGTGGTGAAAAACTGTTTTTT. Translated, it gives CACQGQGGEKLFF.

V and J are TRBV3-1 (or the pseudogene TRBV3-2) and TRBJ2-1, with D tentatively TRBD1 (5 bases). The germline gives CDR1 LGHDT, CDR2 YNNKEL (reference sequence). Trimming removed 4 bases at V and 4 bases at J, with 11 bases between. The CDR3 runs 14 residues. As DNA, the CDR3 is TGTGCCAGCAGCCCGAACCGACAGTACAATGAGCAGTTCTTC. It codes for CASSPNRQYNEQFF.